The T cell receptor beta chain under discussion was sequenced for a study of T cell changes during pregnancy in multiple sclerosis. The CDR3 sequence is 15 residues long. The V end was cut by 2 bases, the J end by 2 bases, with 10 bases between. In germline, CDR1 is MDHEN, CDR2 SYDVKM. TCRdb keeps only in-frame clones here, not all; method: immunoSEQ multiplex PCR. Of roughly 100,000 clones in the sample, about nine tenths were seen once. V gene TRBV28 combines with J gene TRBJ1-5; possibly TRBD1 for D (5 bases). Sample: peripheral blood, taken after pregnancy. This receptor was obtained from a female donor with multiple sclerosis, enrolled in a pregnancy study. The CDR3 sequence: CASSLAGFGNQPQHF. CDR3 sequence (DNA): TGTGCCAGCAGTTTAGCAGGGTTCGGCAATCAGCCCCAGCATTTT.